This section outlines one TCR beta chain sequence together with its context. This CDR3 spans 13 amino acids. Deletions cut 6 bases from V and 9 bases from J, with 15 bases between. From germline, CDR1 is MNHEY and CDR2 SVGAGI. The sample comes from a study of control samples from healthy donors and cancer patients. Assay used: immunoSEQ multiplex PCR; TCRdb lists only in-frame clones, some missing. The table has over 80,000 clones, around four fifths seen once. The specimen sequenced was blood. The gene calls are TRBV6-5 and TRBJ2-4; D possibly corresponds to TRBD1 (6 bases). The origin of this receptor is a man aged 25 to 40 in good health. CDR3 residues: CASRYRVLGIQYF. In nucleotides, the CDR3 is TGTGCCAGCAGATACAGGGTTCTCGGCATTCAGTACTTC.